This entry features one TCR beta chain sequence. V was trimmed by 1 base and J by 3 bases, leaving 7 bases between them. CDR1 is SGHRS and CDR2 is YFSETQ in the germline V gene. CDR3 length: 14 residues. These data come from a study of cytomegalovirus exposure and HLA in healthy donors. PCR amplification relied on 60 Vbeta primers (plus 13 Jbeta primers). Generated by immunoSEQ multiplex PCR, the TCRdb table keeps only in-frame clones and is missing some. In the table there are about 190,000 clones, roughly 90% of which are singletons. The gene calls are TRBV5-1 and TRBJ2-2; D remains ambiguous. Sequencing was performed on PBMCs. This sequence was found in a boy between 2 and 10 years old in good health and CMV-seronegative. CDR3 bases: TGCGCCAGCAGCTTGTCTGGAGACACCGGGGAGCTGTTTTTT. Translation: CASSLSGDTGELFF. The variable domain in full, completed from reference TRBV5-1 and TRBJ2-2, reads KAGVTQTPRYLIKTRGQQVTLSCSPISGHRSVSWYQQTPGQGLQFLFEYFSETQRNKGNFPGRFSGRQFSNSRSEMNVSTLELGDSALYLCASSLSGDTGELFFGEGSRLTVL.